This T cell receptor (beta chain) was captured by sequencing in a study of control samples from healthy donors and cancer patients. This clone came up a few times. TCRdb keeps only in-frame clones here, not all; method: immunoSEQ multiplex PCR. The data show about 94,000 clones, with 75% to 95% seen just once and around 3.5% held by the top ten. The sequenced material came from blood. This receptor was taken from a young woman in good health.

The CDR3 spells CATKTGYDNQPQHF. CDR3 DNA: TGTGCCACTAAGACAGGGTATGACAATCAGCCCCAGCATTTT. The chain recombines TRBV2 with TRBJ1-5, with 7 bases aligning to TRBD1. This CDR3 has 14 amino acids. The V gene end was trimmed by 10 bases and the J gene end by 3 bases; junction bases not matched to a gene: 9. The germline CDR1 and CDR2 sequences are SNHLY and FYNNEI.